Described below is a single T cell receptor (beta chain) sequence and its context. Its target is unknown. This entry belongs to a study of cytomegalovirus exposure and HLA in healthy donors. Amplification used 60 Vbeta primers and 13 Jbeta primers. Here immunoSEQ multiplex PCR was the method, and the copy in TCRdb shows in-frame clones only, minus some. The data contain some 150,000 clones, around 80% of them singletons. Findings and caveats of the study: Per a later analysis, HLA-associated TCR beta chains showed more clonal expansion than other, equally common TCR beta chains. Researchers had no immune exposure information except CMV serostatus available. In an earlier analysis, about 87% or about 30%: the productive usage of most TCR beta V segments.

Trimming cost V 6 bases and J 6 bases; bases outside gene matches: 7. CDR1 is MNHEY, CDR2 SVGAGI, per germline. The CDR3 covers 14 residues. The clonotype comes from a male donor in good health and CMV-seronegative. Material: PBMCs. The genes are TRBV6-5 and TRBJ2-7, with TRBD2 identical over 11 bases. The CDR3 sequence is CASRLAGGPGEQYF. The CDR3 DNA follows: TGTGCCAGCAGGTTAGCGGGGGGGCCAGGCGAGCAGTACTTC.